Shown below are 17 T cell receptor beta chains from a single sample sequenced in a study of T cells after yellow fever vaccination. MiXCR, applied by TCRdb to the 5' RACE reads, yields one record per CDR3 protein. The sample has some 320,000 distinct CDR3 sequences; roughly 9% are singletons. The sample consisted of CD4+ T cells sorted from PBMCs, taken 5 days after the yellow fever booster vaccination. The receptors come from a man between 18 and 35 years old who received the YFV17D yellow fever vaccine.

This clonotype was found many times. The chain combines TRBV7-9 with TRBJ2-5; D may be TRBD1 (7 bases). V lost 5 bases, J lost 2 bases, and 18 bases lay in between. Per the germline V gene, CDR1 is SEHNR and CDR2 is FQNEAQ (reference sequence). CDR3 length: 16 amino acids. CDR3 bases: TGTGCCAGCAGCCGAAGGAGGGGGCAAAGGCAAGAGACCCAGTACTTC. Protein: CASSRRRGQRQETQYF.

The rearrangement uses TRBV20-1 and TRBJ2-1; 11 nucleotides line up with TRBD2. With 7 bases clipped from V and 2 bases from J, the junction kept 4 bases outside the gene matches. Germline V gene sequence: CDR1 DFQATT, CDR2 SNEGSKA (reference sequence). The CDR3 loop spans 14 amino acids. CDR3 in DNA: TGCAGTGTTCTTAGCGGGGGGGCCTACAATGAGCAGTTCTTC. As protein: CSVLSGGAYNEQFF.

On this clonotype: A read error may be the cause here, since a much bigger clone is one base away. The V and J genes are TRBV5-1 and TRBJ2-3, with D tentatively TRBD1 (5 bases). The CDR3 runs to 14 residues. Germline CDR1 and CDR2: SGHRS and YFSETQ. CDR3 sequence reads: CASILSQGSDTQYF. As DNA, the CDR3 is TGCGCCAGCATCTTGAGCCAGGGATCAGATACGCAGTATTTT.

V gene TRBV29-1 combines with J gene TRBJ2-4; TRBD1 agrees at 9 bases. The germline V gene encodes CDR1 SQVTM and CDR2 ANQGSEA. The CDR3 sequence is 19 residues long. Germline trimming cut 5 bases from V and 0 bases from J; bases unmatched to any gene: 17. The CDR3 is CSVRGTGTGNYLAKNIQYF. CDR3 DNA sequence: TGCAGCGTTAGGGGAACCGGGACAGGGAACTACCTAGCCAAAAACATTCAGTACTTC.

The V call is TRBV5-1, the J call TRBJ2-5, with no clear D. The CDR3 totals 15 residues. CDR1 and CDR2 from the germline V gene are SGHRS and YFSETQ. Between the trimmed V and J ends, which lost 5 bases and 5 bases, there was a span of 19 bases. CDR3 nucleotides: TGCGCCAGCAGTATATCAGGCAGCTGGATGGAGACCCAGTACTTC. Amino acid sequence: CASSISGSWMETQYF.

This clonotype was detected many times. The V call is TRBV3-1, the J call TRBJ2-5; 11 bases line up with TRBD2. Unmatched junction bases numbered 8, after V lost 4 bases and J lost 4 bases. Per germline, CDR1 LGHDT and CDR2 YNNKEL (reference sequence). This CDR3 comprises 16 residues. CDR3 amino acids: CASSPGGLAGRETQYF. CDR3 bases: TGTGCCAGCAGCCCAGGAGGACTAGCGGGCAGAGAGACCCAGTACTTC.

This clonotype was observed a few times. This chain connects TRBV4-2 to TRBJ2-7; D may be TRBD1 (5 bases). Looked up from germline, CDR1 is LGHNA and CDR2 is YNFKEQ. V was clipped by 4 bases and J by 3 bases, with 13 bases between them. This CDR3 is 14 amino acids long. The CDR3 loop reads CASSPTQGSYEQYF. CDR3 sequence (DNA): TGTGCCAGCAGCCCGACTCAGGGAAGCTACGAGCAGTACTTC.

As concerns this clonotype: A much more abundant neighbour one base away suggests this may be a read error. This chain joins TRBV5-5 and TRBJ2-7, with TRBD1 matching 8 bases. The CDR3 is made up of 13 amino acids. Trimming at V came to 7 bases and at J to 7 bases, leaving 10 bases not matched to a gene. Germline assignment: CDR1 SGHKS and CDR2 YYEKEE (reference sequence). The CDR3 nucleotides are TGTGCCAGCGGCGCCTGGACAGGGCGAGAGCAGTACGTC. It specifies CASGAWTGREQYV.

Only a few counts were recorded for this clonotype. The chain employs TRBV5-1 and TRBJ1-4, with D unresolved. Trimming took 0 bases from V and 8 from J, leaving 11 bases between them. Looked up from germline, CDR1 is SGHRS and CDR2 is YFSETQ. The CDR3 has 14 residues. CDR3 region: CASSLALGGEKLFF. CDR3 coding DNA: TGCGCCAGCAGCTTGGCTCTTGGAGGGGAAAAACTGTTTTTT. The complete variable domain, with remaining parts taken from reference TRBV5-1 and TRBJ1-4, reads KAGVTQTPRYLIKTRGQQVTLSCSPISGHRSVSWYQQTPGQGLQFLFEYFSETQRNKGNFPGRFSGRQFSNSRSEMNVSTLELGDSALYLCASSLALGGEKLFFGSGTQLSVL.

This clonotype was counted a few times. The chain combines TRBV5-1 with TRBJ2-1; D is perhaps TRBD2 (5 bases). Germline V gene lookup returns CDR1 SGHRS and CDR2 YFSETQ. The CDR3 has 15 amino acids. V was cut by 4 bases and J by 4 bases, with 15 bases left in between. CDR3 in DNA: TGCGCCAGCAGCCCGACCGTTGGACTGTACAATGAGCAGTTCTTC. Translating gives CASSPTVGLYNEQFF.

This clonotype occurred many times. The chain links TRBV11-1 to TRBJ2-7; 8 bases match TRBD1. V shed 6 bases, J shed 4 bases, and the junction held 8 bases outside the gene matches. Germline values: CDR1 SGHAT, CDR2 FQDESV (reference sequence). The CDR3 is 14 residues long. This chain's CDR3 is CASRPGQGPYEQYF. CDR3 coding DNA: TGTGCCAGCAGGCCCGGACAGGGACCTTACGAGCAGTACTTC.

This clonotype was seen at least ten times. The V gene is TRBV24-1, the J gene TRBJ2-1; D is unresolved. V was cut by 6 bases and J by 7 bases, with 9 bases left in between. CDR3 size: 12 residues. Germline V gene sequence: CDR1 KGHDR, CDR2 SFDVKD. The CDR3 is CATSRLGNEQFF. The CDR3 DNA sequence: TGTGCCACCAGTAGACTGGGAAATGAGCAGTTCTTC.

V gene TRBV5-1 combines with J gene TRBJ2-7; D is possibly TRBD1 or TRBD2 (7 bases each). Germline CDR1 SGHRS, CDR2 YFSETQ. The V end lost 0 bases, the J end lost 2 bases, and 12 bases lay between the germline ends. CDR3 length: 15 amino acids. CDR3 protein: CASSLAGGDTYEQYF. CDR3 DNA sequence: TGCGCCAGCAGCTTGGCAGGGGGGGATACCTACGAGCAGTACTTC. The full variable domain, rest sourced from reference TRBV5-1 and TRBJ2-7, is KAGVTQTPRYLIKTRGQQVTLSCSPISGHRSVSWYQQTPGQGLQFLFEYFSETQRNKGNFPGRFSGRQFSNSRSEMNVSTLELGDSALYLCASSLAGGDTYEQYFGPGTRLTVT.

Only a few counts were recorded for this clonotype. This rearrangement joins TRBV29-1 to TRBJ1-2, with D perhaps TRBD1 (5 bases). The CDR3 consists of 11 residues. The germline gives CDR1 SQVTM, CDR2 ANQGSEA. V lost 5 bases and J 4 bases, leaving 8 bases between the germline ends. The CDR3 loop reads CSVWGRYGYTF. Here the CDR3 DNA reads TGCAGCGTTTGGGGACGCTATGGCTACACCTTC.

Worth noting for this clonotype: Relative to the germline gene, one junction end is altered; a read error may explain this. J is TRBJ1-5 and V is TRBV6-6; TRBD1 might be the D (6 bases). Germline V gives CDR1 MNHNY, CDR2 SVGAGI (reference sequence). This CDR3 contains 16 residues. The CDR3 loop is CASSFSEGVSNQPKHF. The CDR3 region has the DNA TGTGCCAGCAGTTTCTCGGAGGGGGTTAGCAATCAGCCCAAGCATTTT.

There are a few counts of this clonotype. The genes are TRBV20-1 and TRBJ2-2, with 10 bases that match TRBD2. The V gene's germline CDR1 is DFQATT and CDR2 SNEGSKA (reference sequence). Trimming took 5 bases from V and 6 from J; bases not matched to a gene: 6. CDR3 length: 14 amino acids. DNA of the CDR3: TGCAGTGCTTCCCCTAGCGGGGGCTCCGGGGAGCTGTTTTTT. Translating gives CSASPSGGSGELFF.

V gene TRBV12-3 or TRBV12-4 combines with J gene TRBJ2-1; TRBD1 might be the D (5 bases). V was pared by 1 base and J by 9 bases, with 10 bases between. The length of the CDR3 is 13 residues. The CDR3 loop reads CASSLDRRGEQFF. The CDR3 bases are TGTGCCAGCAGTTTAGACAGGCGTGGTGAGCAGTTCTTC.